A selection of T cell receptor beta chains follows, all from one sample in a study of regulatory T cells in long-lasting Graves disease. TCRdb ran MiXCR on the multiplex PCR reads and lists one entry per CDR3 protein. The table records hundreds of thousands of distinct CDR3 sequences, roughly 21% of them present only once. The sample was peripheral blood mononuclear cells (PBMCs), taken when the disease was refractory, from a patient treated with antithyroid drugs. The source is a female donor with Graves disease. The CDR3 runs from the conserved cysteine through the conserved F or W. The order of the fields is J gene, V gene, clone size, CDR3 protein. For some rows the clone size is stated as once, few or many, or as a class when expanded; others skip it.

TRBJ1-1,TRBV5-5,-,CASHTPWGTEAFF
TRBJ2-7,TRBV3-1,many,CASSEGTYEQYF
TRBJ2-7,TRBV7-9,many,CASSLGGDFYEQYF
TRBJ2-2,TRBV5-1,-,CASSSTGTSIFGELFF
TRBJ2-7,TRBV7-9,few,CASSRFTSGPYEQYF
TRBJ1-1,TRBV5-8,-,CASSLNYMNTEAFF
TRBJ1-1,TRBV20-1,few,CSAKRPLQGLNTEAFF
TRBJ2-4,TRBV5-6,-,CASSPGTGGGIQYF
TRBJ1-2,TRBV6-9,many,CASSFRVGQRHGYTF
TRBJ1-5,TRBV5-1,few,CASSPTGGEGNQPQHF
TRBJ1-2,TRBV28,many,CASSGQGASYGYTF
TRBJ2-7,TRBV24-1,few,CATSGGSFYSYEQYF
TRBJ2-1,TRBV6-2/TRBV6-3,few,CASLAGGYPNEQFF
TRBJ2-5,TRBV12-3/TRBV12-4,many,CASGGETQYF
TRBJ1-1,TRBV3-1,many,CASSPLSLGGTEAFF
TRBJ2-3,TRBV7-2,-,CASGDWDTQYF
TRBJ2-7,TRBV6-1,few,CASRQAYEQYF
TRBJ2-7,TRBV20-1,few,CSARGWGYEQYF
TRBJ2-3,TRBV12-3/TRBV12-4,-,CASINRRGGSTDTQYF
TRBJ2-7,TRBV4-1,-,CASSQAGRGLISYEQYF